This entry describes one T cell receptor beta chain. Its antigen remains unidentified. V lost 6 bases to trimming and J lost 3 bases, with 17 bases between them. This CDR3 is built from 15 residues. Looked up from germline, CDR1 is MNHEY and CDR2 is SVGAGI. This specimen belongs to a study of vaccination effects on CD4 cells after COVID-19. Antigen-specific CD4+ T cells were expanded (with viral peptide pools) by the ViraFEST assay ahead of sequencing. When less than 13 days of culture had elapsed, CD4+ T cells were isolated. Each person got two doses of an mRNA SARS-CoV-2 vaccine, BNT162b2 or mRNA-1273. Some clones are missing from TCRdb's copy, which holds only in-frame ones; the method was immunoSEQ multiplex PCR. Among roughly 70,000 clones listed, less than 80% were seen once.

The clonotype was recovered from a human donor who received a COVID-19 vaccine. Sequencing used CD4+ T cells from PBMCs cultured with HCoV-OC43 spike peptides, obtained after COVID-19 vaccination. The subset was: HCoV-OC43 spike overlapping peptide pool stimulation. V gene TRBV6-5 combines with J gene TRBJ1-2; D is possibly TRBD1 (5 bases). CDR3 coding DNA: TGTGCCAGCAGGGGGCTCGGGGTGTCTGACTATGGCTACACCTTC. Amino acid sequence: CASRGLGVSDYGYTF.